Listed below are T cell receptor beta chains from one sample, sequenced in a study of blood T cell repertoires in COVID-19. Profiling relied on immunoSEQ multiplex PCR, and the TCRdb table lists in-frame clones only, not all of them. This table has some 57,000 clones, around 89% appearing once. Sample: peripheral blood. The receptors derive from a man aged 60 to 69 with acute or convalescent COVID-19. Both conserved end residues are part of each CDR3. A D gene is named only where the DNA matches it firmly.

v_gene	j_gene	d_gene	CDR3aa
TRBV11-2	TRBJ1-6	NA	CASSLEGTSPLHF
TRBV6-5	TRBJ2-7	NA	CASSYSGAGGFYEQYF
TRBV6-2/TRBV6-3	TRBJ2-7	NA	CASSYALVEQYF
TRBV24-1	TRBJ2-5	NA	CATSRRGTETQYF
TRBV11-2	TRBJ2-2	NA	CASSLSRKAGELFF
TRBV16	TRBJ2-3	NA	CASSQGPSPSTDTQYF
TRBV18	TRBJ2-2	TRBD2	CASSPQRGGTGELFF
TRBV3-1/TRBV3-2	TRBJ2-2	NA	CASSQEGYGGSTGELFF
TRBV11-2	TRBJ2-1	TRBD1	CASSLGQNNEQFF
TRBV5-8	TRBJ1-2	TRBD1	CASSRTQGAHGYTF
TRBV9	TRBJ1-3	TRBD1	CASSVDLGQAYSGNTIYF
TRBV3-1/TRBV3-2	TRBJ1-6	TRBD1	CASSPYQPGQNSPLHF
TRBV11-2	TRBJ2-7	NA	CASSLFRDIFSYEQYF
TRBV6-5	TRBJ1-5	NA	CASSYGGADQPQHF
TRBV27	TRBJ2-7	TRBD1	CASSAGTGNSYEQYF
TRBV5-1	TRBJ2-7	NA	CASSSDIWSYEQYF
TRBV6-5	TRBJ2-3	NA	CATLLGQRGMDTQYF
TRBV5-1	TRBJ2-1	TRBD1	CASSPTSPPDRVYNEQFF
TRBV11-2	TRBJ2-7	TRBD1	CASSLDPGGTYEQYF
TRBV27	TRBJ1-2	TRBD1	CASSLRSTGDYGYTF